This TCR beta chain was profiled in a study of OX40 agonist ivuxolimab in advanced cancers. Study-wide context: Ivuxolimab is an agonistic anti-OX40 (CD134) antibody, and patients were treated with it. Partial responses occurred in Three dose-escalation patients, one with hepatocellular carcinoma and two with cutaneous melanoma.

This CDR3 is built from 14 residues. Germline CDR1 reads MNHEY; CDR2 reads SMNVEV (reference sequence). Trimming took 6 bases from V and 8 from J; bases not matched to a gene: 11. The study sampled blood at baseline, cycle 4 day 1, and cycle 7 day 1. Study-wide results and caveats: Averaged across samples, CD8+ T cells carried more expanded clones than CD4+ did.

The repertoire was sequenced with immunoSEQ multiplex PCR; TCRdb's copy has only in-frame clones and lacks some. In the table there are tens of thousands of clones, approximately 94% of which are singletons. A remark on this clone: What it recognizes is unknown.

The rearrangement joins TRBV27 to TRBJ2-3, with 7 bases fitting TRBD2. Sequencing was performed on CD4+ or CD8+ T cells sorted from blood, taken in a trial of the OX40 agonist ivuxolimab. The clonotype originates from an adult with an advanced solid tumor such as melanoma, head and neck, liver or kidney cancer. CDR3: CASSLVGGSGTQYF. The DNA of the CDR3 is TGTGCCAGCAGCCTAGTCGGGGGGTCTGGTACGCAGTATTTT.